The 25 T cell receptor beta chains listed next were all sequenced from one sample in a study of T cell responses to AZD1222 COVID-19 vaccine. Using immunoSEQ multiplex PCR, the repertoire was profiled, and TCRdb retains in-frame clones only, with some absent. The table lists some 120,000 clones, roughly 87% of them singletons. The starting material was peripheral blood, obtained on day 0 of AZD1222 vaccination. Every receptor here comes from an adult in good health.

The chain employs TRBV29-1 and TRBJ2-7; D assignment may be TRBD1 or TRBD2 (5 bases each). V lost 0 bases to trimming and J lost 5 bases, with 14 bases between them. The V gene's germline CDR1 is SQVTM and CDR2 ANQGSEA. The CDR3 is 14 residues long. This chain's CDR3 is CSVEERVGAHEQYF. The CDR3 coding sequence is TGCAGCGTTGAAGAGCGGGTTGGGGCCCACGAGCAGTACTTC.

CDR3 sequence: CASMAGSNQPQHF. Here the CDR3 DNA reads TGTGCCAGCATGGCAGGGAGCAATCAGCCCCAGCATTTT. V gene TRBV6-5 combines with J gene TRBJ1-5; possibly TRBD1 for D (5 bases). V was trimmed by 7 bases and J by 1 base, leaving 8 bases between them. CDR3 length: 13 residues. Germline CDR1 and CDR2: MNHEY and SVGAGI.

The chain links TRBV7-2 to TRBJ1-6; D gene unclear. The germline V gene encodes CDR1 SGHTA and CDR2 FQGNSA. The CDR3 sequence is 11 residues long. V was trimmed by 5 bases and J by 7 bases, leaving 3 bases between them. The chain's CDR3 is CASSGNSPLHF. CDR3 DNA: TGTGCCAGCAGCGGAAATTCACCCCTCCACTTT. Full variable domain (rest looked up from reference TRBV7-2 and TRBJ1-6): GAGVSQSPSNKVTEKGKDVELRCDPISGHTALYWYRQSLGQGLEFLIYFQGNSAPDKSGLPSDRFSAERTGGSVSTLTIQRTQQEDSAVYLCASSGNSPLHFGNGTRLTVT.

This clone was detected once. The chain links TRBV6-5 to TRBJ2-5, with 10 bases fitting TRBD1. CDR3 length equals 14 residues. CDR1 MNHEY and CDR2 SVGAGI come from the germline V gene. Trimming cost V 6 bases and J 4 bases; bases outside gene matches: 5. CDR3 in amino acids: CASSPGTGVETQYF. CDR3 DNA: TGTGCCAGCAGCCCCGGGACAGGGGTAGAGACCCAGTACTTC.

The genes are TRBV5-4 and TRBJ1-4; possible D gene TRBD1, 5 bases. From germline, CDR1 is SGHNT and CDR2 YYREEE (reference sequence). CDR3 size: 14 residues. Trimming took off 4 bases at V and 7 bases at J, with 14 bases between the two ends. The chain's CDR3 is CASSPTGRGEKLFF. The DNA of the CDR3 is TGTGCCAGCAGCCCCACGGGGAGGGGTGAAAAACTGTTTTTT.

The rearrangement links TRBV6-1 to TRBJ1-4; TRBD1 is a possible D gene (6 bases). Trimming left V 6 bases short and J 6 bases short, with 14 bases between. Germline V gene data show CDR1 as MNHNS and CDR2 as SASEGT. This CDR3 has 14 amino acids. CDR3 sequence (DNA): TGTGCCAGCAGGTACAGGGTCGAGGATGAAAAACTGTTTTTT. This translates into CASRYRVEDEKLFF.

This sequence joins TRBV5-1 and TRBJ2-1; 8 bases fit TRBD2. This CDR3 region has 15 residues. Germline lookup yields CDR1 SGHRS and CDR2 YFSETQ. V dropped 2 bases and J dropped 2; count of bases not matched to a gene: 3. The CDR3 is CASSFAGGAYNEQFF. The CDR3 DNA reads as TGCGCCAGCAGCTTCGCGGGAGGAGCCTACAATGAGCAGTTCTTC.

This clone appeared a few times. The V gene is TRBV7-2, the J gene TRBJ1-3, with D unresolved. CDR3 size: 15 residues. Trimming took off 1 base at V and 0 bases at J, with 7 bases between the two ends. In germline, CDR1 is SGHTA, CDR2 FQGNSA. This CDR3 reads CASSLGPPSGNTIYF. The CDR3 nucleotides read TGTGCCAGCAGCTTAGGTCCGCCCTCTGGAAACACCATATATTTT.

This clone was recorded a few times. The V gene is TRBV9, the J gene TRBJ1-3; no clear D gene. Germline CDR1 and CDR2: SGDLS and YYNGEE. V was pared by 4 bases and J by 2 bases, with 7 bases between. The CDR3 loop spans 13 amino acids. Written as DNA, the CDR3 is TGTGCCAGCAGCTCGGAGGCTGGAAACACCATATATTTT. As protein: CASSSEAGNTIYF.

The rearrangement links TRBV7-9 to TRBJ2-3, with D possibly being TRBD2 (6 bases). This CDR3 is 16 amino acids long. Trimming pared 5 bases from V and 5 bases from J, leaving 20 bases between. Germline CDR1 reads SEHNR; CDR2 reads FQNEAQ (reference sequence). The CDR3 region is CASSPGTRGFRDTQYF. The CDR3 DNA follows: TGTGCCAGCAGCCCTGGTACACGGGGGTTTAGAGATACGCAGTATTTT.

The V and J genes are TRBV9 and TRBJ2-5; D unresolved. CDR1 and CDR2 from the germline V gene are SGDLS and YYNGEE. This CDR3 contains 15 residues. The ends were cut back, 4 bases at V and 5 bases at J, with 18 bases in the middle. The CDR3 region is CASSPWSGQGETQYF. The CDR3 coding sequence is TGTGCCAGCAGCCCCTGGTCAGGCCAAGGGGAGACCCAGTACTTC.

The V and J genes are TRBV7-9 and TRBJ1-2; no firm D call. Germline CDR1 reads SEHNR; CDR2 reads FQNEAQ (reference sequence). This CDR3 region has 13 residues. The V end was cut by 3 bases, the J end by 6 bases, with 11 bases between. CDR3 nucleotide sequence: TGTGCCAGCAGCTTTACGGGGTTGGATGGCTACACCTTC. Translation gives CASSFTGLDGYTF.

This clone was counted between two and nine times. V usage is TRBV19 and J usage is TRBJ1-2, with D possibly matching TRBD1 (5 bases). Germline V gene sequence: CDR1 LNHDA, CDR2 SQIVND (reference sequence). Between the trimmed V and J ends, which lost 2 bases and 8 bases, there was a span of 12 bases. The CDR3 totals 13 residues. The DNA for the CDR3 is TGTGCCAGTAGTATATCGCAGGGATGGGGCTACACCTTC. Translating gives CASSISQGWGYTF.

This clone has only a few counts. The chain carries TRBV6-2 or TRBV6-3 and TRBJ2-1; 10 nucleotides agree with TRBD2. Trimming at V came to 6 bases and at J to 7 bases, leaving 9 bases not matched to a gene. Germline V gene lookup returns CDR1 MNHEY and CDR2 SVGEGT. The CDR3 has 15 amino acids. CDR3 DNA: TGTGCCAGCAGCGACAGCGGGGGGGCCTCAAATGAGCAGTTCTTC. Translated, it gives CASSDSGGASNEQFF.

The chain carries TRBV14 and TRBJ1-5, with TRBD1 as a possible D gene (5 bases). CDR1 and CDR2 (germline): SGHDN, FVKESK. This CDR3 region has 13 residues. The germline V and J ends were trimmed by 2 bases and 9 bases, with 11 bases remaining between them. The CDR3 DNA follows: TGTGCCAGCAGCCAACAGGGAACGGGGCCCCAGCATTTT. This gives the protein CASSQQGTGPQHF.

Here the CDR3 DNA reads TGCGCCAGCAGCTGGTCCCAGACTAATTCACCCCTCCACTTT. It translates to CASSWSQTNSPLHF. The chain combines TRBV5-1 with TRBJ1-6; D not certain. The length of the CDR3 is 14 residues. Germline CDR1 is SGHRS and CDR2 is YFSETQ. The V gene lost 3 bases and the J gene lost 6 bases, with 10 bases spanning the gap.

In its sample, this clone was seen a few times. This rearrangement joins TRBV7-9 to TRBJ2-4, with D perhaps matching TRBD1 (5 bases). V lost 2 bases and J lost 3, with 14 bases in between. The CDR3 extends over 16 amino acids. The germline V gene has CDR1 SEHNR and CDR2 FQNEAQ (reference sequence). The CDR3 bases are TGTGCCAGCAGCTTATTTCCCAGGGATGGCAAAAACATTCAGTACTTC. Its translation is CASSLFPRDGKNIQYF.

CDR3 bases: TGTGCCAGCCGGGGGGGTATCGATGAGCAGTTCTTC. As protein: CASRGGIDEQFF. The V and J genes are TRBV5-4 and TRBJ2-1, with TRBD2 matching 8 bases. The germline V gene encodes CDR1 SGHNT and CDR2 YYREEE (reference sequence). With 7 bases clipped from V and 8 bases from J, the junction kept 5 bases outside the gene matches. The CDR3 sequence is 12 residues long.

This chain connects TRBV6-5 to TRBJ1-1; 8 bases line up with TRBD1. The CDR3 loop spans 13 amino acids. Germline values: CDR1 MNHEY, CDR2 SVGAGI. The ends lost 6 bases at V and 5 bases at J; junction bases unmatched: 5. As DNA, the CDR3 is TGTGCCAGCAGACAGACAGGGGAGACTGAAGCTTTCTTT. This gives the protein CASRQTGETEAFF.

The chain has TRBV6-5 and TRBJ1-1, with a possible D match to TRBD1 (5 bases). Trimming took off 5 bases at V and 0 bases at J, with 10 bases between the two ends. There are 14 residues in the CDR3. Germline V gene sequence: CDR1 MNHEY, CDR2 SVGAGI. The CDR3 sequence: CASSTREVNTEAFF. The CDR3 region has the DNA TGTGCCAGCAGTACCAGGGAGGTGAACACTGAAGCTTTCTTT.

The V gene is TRBV2, the J gene TRBJ1-1; D uncertain. This CDR3 is built from 14 residues. Germline V CDR1 and CDR2: SNHLY, FYNNEI. V was pared by 7 bases and J by 0 bases, with 12 bases between. The CDR3 DNA reads TGTGCCAGCACCCGAAATTACATGAACACTGAAGCTTTCTTT. Its protein is CASTRNYMNTEAFF. Combining the CDR3 with reference TRBV2 and TRBJ1-1 gives the whole variable domain EPEVTQTPSHQVTQMGQEVILRCVPISNHLYFYWYRQILGQKVEFLVSFYNNEISEKSEIFDDQFSVERPDGSNFTLKIRSTKLEDSAMYFCASTRNYMNTEAFFGQGTRLTVV.

This chain connects TRBV28 to TRBJ2-7; tentatively, D is TRBD1 (6 bases). V gave up 1 base and J gave up 3 bases, with 22 bases separating them. The CDR3 loop spans 18 amino acids. The germline V gene has CDR1 MDHEN and CDR2 SYDVKM. The CDR3 sequence: CASSLSLVARDKYYEQYF. CDR3 DNA sequence: TGTGCCAGCAGTTTATCCCTAGTTGCTCGGGACAAATACTACGAGCAGTACTTC.

The V and J genes are TRBV19 and TRBJ2-3; no reliable D call. Germline CDR1 reads LNHDA; CDR2 reads SQIVND (reference sequence). The V end was cut by 6 bases, the J end by 5 bases, with 9 bases between. CDR3 size: 12 residues. CDR3 nucleotides: TGTGCCAGTAGCAATTCAATAGATACGCAGTATTTT. Translated: CASSNSIDTQYF.

V gene TRBV24-1 combines with J gene TRBJ2-5; either TRBD1 or TRBD2 may fit D (5 bases each). Trimming shortened V by 3 bases and J by 5 bases, and 15 bases separated the two germline ends. The germline V gene has CDR1 KGHDR and CDR2 SFDVKD. CDR3 size: 15 residues. CDR3 amino acids: CATSDPGGIEETQYF. The CDR3 DNA is TGTGCCACCAGTGATCCTGGGGGAATTGAGGAGACCCAGTACTTC.

This clone was observed a few times. The J gene is TRBJ2-1, the V gene TRBV29-1; the match to TRBD1 covers 10 bases. From germline, CDR1 is SQVTM and CDR2 ANQGSEA. The CDR3 has 14 amino acids. V trimming: 3 bases; J trimming: 2 bases; junction bases outside the gene matches: 1. CDR3 DNA: TGCAGCGTTGATGGACAGGGGGCCTACAATGAGCAGTTCTTC. This codes for CSVDGQGAYNEQFF.